This T cell receptor (beta chain) was captured in a study of OX40 agonist ivuxolimab in advanced cancers. Study context: Six ivuxolimab dose levels, 0.01 to 10 mg/kg, were given intravenously every 2 weeks. About 42% of patients had received prior checkpoint inhibitor therapy. A partial response was reached by three patients: one with hepatocellular carcinoma and two with cutaneous melanoma.

Only in-frame clones appear in the TCRdb table, and some are missing; sequencing was by immunoSEQ multiplex PCR. The sample consists of roughly 77,000 clones, 85% of them appearing once. The CDR3 runs 13 residues. CDR1 is GTSNPN, CDR2 SVGIG, per germline (reference sequence). V lost 5 bases to trimming and J lost 5 bases; unmatched junction nucleotides: 4. Study-wide results and limits: At 0.1 to 3.0 mg/kg and by week 6, CD4+ and CD8+ T cells in the blood had expanded clonally.

In this sample, this clone turned up once. Its antigen is still unknown. The chain uses TRBV30 and TRBJ2-7; 12 nucleotides align to TRBD1. The receptor's source is an adult with an advanced solid tumor such as melanoma, head and neck, liver or kidney cancer. Sequenced here: CD4+ or CD8+ T cells sorted from blood, sampled in a trial of the OX40 agonist ivuxolimab. The CDR3: CAWGTGGRHEQYF. DNA for the CDR3: TGTGCCTGGGGGACAGGGGGCCGGCACGAGCAGTACTTC.